This record covers a single T cell receptor (beta chain). What it binds is unknown. The germline V gene has CDR1 MGHRA and CDR2 YSYEKL. With 3 bases clipped from V and 6 bases from J, the junction kept 12 bases outside the gene matches. This CDR3 has 17 residues. The data belong to a study of cytomegalovirus exposure and HLA in healthy donors. Study-level background: Earlier sequencing of 150 million to 200 million T cells yielded 120 million or so unique TCR beta sequences.

The study, taken as a whole, reports: The sole available immune exposure information was CMV serostatus. An analysis was carried out at a later point. It showed that HLA-associated TCR beta chains were more clonally expanded than equally common non-associated chains.

Researchers ran the PCR with 60 Vbeta and 13 Jbeta primers. Produced via immunoSEQ multiplex PCR; TCRdb's table is partial and in-frame only. The table for this sample gives about 58,000 clones. The genes are TRBV4-1 and TRBJ2-2, with 8 nucleotides matching TRBD2. The sequence was obtained from a woman aged 18-29 years in good health and CMV-seronegative. Sequencing used PBMCs. DNA for the CDR3: TGCGCCAGCAGCCACCTCGGGGGGGGTGTAAGTCCCGGGGAGCTGTTTTTT. Amino acid sequence: CASSHLGGGVSPGELFF.